The source of this T cell receptor (beta chain) is a study of shared clonotypes between healthy human individuals. Germline CDR1 reads LNHDA; CDR2 reads SQIVND (reference sequence). The CDR3 spans 16 residues. V gave up 6 bases and J gave up 1 base; unmatched junction bases: 8. Profiled with immunoSEQ multiplex PCR; TCRdb holds only in-frame clones, not every one. Of hundreds of thousands of clones listed, just over 75% were seen once; the top ten hold 9.5% to 15%. Healthy adults negative for HIV, lacking recent acute infections or vaccinations, served as donors. The sequence was collected from a woman between 40 and 50 years old in good health. Some clones in this sample may be carry-over from other donors' samples. V usage is TRBV19 and J usage is TRBJ2-1, with 8 nucleotides matching TRBD1. The sequencing input was PBMCs. In nucleotides, the CDR3 is TGTGCCAGTAGACCTCGACAGGGGTCGTCCTACAATGAGCAGTTCTTC. Encoded protein: CASRPRQGSSYNEQFF.